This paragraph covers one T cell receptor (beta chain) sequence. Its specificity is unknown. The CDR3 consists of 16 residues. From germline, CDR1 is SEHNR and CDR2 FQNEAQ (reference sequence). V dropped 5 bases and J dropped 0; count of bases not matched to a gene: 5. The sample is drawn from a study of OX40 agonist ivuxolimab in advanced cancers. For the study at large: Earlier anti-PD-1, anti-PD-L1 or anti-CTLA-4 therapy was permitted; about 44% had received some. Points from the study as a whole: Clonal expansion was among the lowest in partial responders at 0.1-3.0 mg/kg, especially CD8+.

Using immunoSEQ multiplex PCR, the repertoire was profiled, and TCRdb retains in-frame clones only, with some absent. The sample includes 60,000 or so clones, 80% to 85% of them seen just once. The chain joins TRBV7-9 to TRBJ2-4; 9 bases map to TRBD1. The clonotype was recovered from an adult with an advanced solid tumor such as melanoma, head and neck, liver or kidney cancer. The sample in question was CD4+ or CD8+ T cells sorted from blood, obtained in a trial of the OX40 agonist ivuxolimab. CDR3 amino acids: CASSPWTGEAKNIQYF. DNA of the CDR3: TGTGCCAGCAGCCCCTGGACAGGGGAAGCCAAAAACATTCAGTACTTC.